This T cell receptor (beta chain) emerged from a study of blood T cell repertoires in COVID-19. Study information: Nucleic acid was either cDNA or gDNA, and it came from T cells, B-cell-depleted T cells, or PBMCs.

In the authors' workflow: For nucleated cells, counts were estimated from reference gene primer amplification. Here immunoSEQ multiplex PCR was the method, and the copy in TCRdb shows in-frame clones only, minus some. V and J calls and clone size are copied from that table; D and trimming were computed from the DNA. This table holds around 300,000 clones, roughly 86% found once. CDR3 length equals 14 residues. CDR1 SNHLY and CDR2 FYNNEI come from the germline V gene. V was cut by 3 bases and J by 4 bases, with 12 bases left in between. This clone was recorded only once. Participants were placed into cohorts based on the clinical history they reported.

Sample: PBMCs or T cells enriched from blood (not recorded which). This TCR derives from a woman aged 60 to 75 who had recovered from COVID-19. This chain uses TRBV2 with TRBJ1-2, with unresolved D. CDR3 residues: CASSDTRVPYGYTF. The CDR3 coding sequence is TGTGCCAGCAGTGATACACGGGTTCCCTATGGCTACACCTTC.